Listed here is a single T cell receptor beta chain. Antigen: not known. From germline, CDR1 is MNHEY and CDR2 SMNVEV (reference sequence). Trimming pared 4 bases from V and 3 bases from J, leaving 8 bases between. This CDR3 is built from 13 residues. The data were taken from a study of T cell repertoires in cytomegalovirus infection. Overall study context: Through public TCR beta signatures, both CMV infection and matching HLA type were indicated.

Study observations and caveats: Summed public TCR beta family frequency identified CMV carriers bearing the relevant HLA. Across the ex vivo response, the dominant clonotypes were HLA-C-restricted CMV-specific TCR beta clonotypes.

TCRdb re-derived calls from the reads in MiXCR, one entry per CDR3 protein. The sample consists of around 900,000 distinct CDR3 sequences, around 31% of them appearing once. This chain links TRBV27 with TRBJ2-3; TRBD1 is a possible D gene (5 bases). The TCR sequence derives from a human donor in good health (CMV status not recorded). Some clones in this sample may be carry-over from other donors' samples. Specimen: cultured CD8+ T cells from PBMCs, collected from culture after CMV antigen stimulation. The CDR3 region is CASSSSGTDTQYF. CDR3 sequence (DNA): TGTGCCAGCAGTTCCTCAGGGACAGATACGCAGTATTTT.